This T cell receptor (beta chain) emerged from a study of blood T cells in healthy people across ages. Together with a sample-barcoded 5' primer, a J-beta primer mix was included in a second PCR lasting roughly 6 to 12 cycles. Each TCR beta cDNA got a 12-nucleotide random molecular identifier. TCRdb passed the 5' RACE reads through MiXCR, listing each CDR3 protein once. This table has about 1.5 million distinct CDR3 sequences, approximately 43% appearing once. The CDR3 is made up of 16 amino acids. The V gene lost 1 base and the J gene lost 4 bases, with 16 bases spanning the gap. The germline CDR1 and CDR2 sequences are SGHTA and FQGNSA.

The J gene is TRBJ1-1, the V gene TRBV7-2; weak D call: TRBD1 (6 bases). What was sequenced was blood. This sequence was found in a woman aged 18-30 years in good health. The CDR3 here is CASSLGGGDGGTEAFF. The CDR3 region has the DNA TGTGCCAGCAGCTTAGGAGGGGGGGACGGAGGCACTGAAGCTTTCTTT.